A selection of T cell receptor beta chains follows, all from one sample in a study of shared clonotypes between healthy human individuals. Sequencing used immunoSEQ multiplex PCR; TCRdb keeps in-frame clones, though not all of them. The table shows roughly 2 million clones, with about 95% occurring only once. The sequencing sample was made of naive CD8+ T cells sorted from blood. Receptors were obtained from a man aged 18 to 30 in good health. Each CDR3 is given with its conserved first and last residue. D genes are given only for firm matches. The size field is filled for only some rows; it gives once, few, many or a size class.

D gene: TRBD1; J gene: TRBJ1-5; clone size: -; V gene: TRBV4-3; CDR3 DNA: TGCGCCAGCAGCCAAGATGCAGGGGGCTGGGGTCAGCCCCAGCATTTT; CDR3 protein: CASSQDAGGWGQPQHF
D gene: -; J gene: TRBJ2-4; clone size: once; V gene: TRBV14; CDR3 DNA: TGTGCCAGCAGCCCGGGGGGCCGACGGGAAAACATTCAGTACTTC; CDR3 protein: CASSPGGRRENIQYF
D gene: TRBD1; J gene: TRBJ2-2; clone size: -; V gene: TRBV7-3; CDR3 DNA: TGTGCCAGCAGCCCGACAGGGAACCCCGGGGAGCTGTTTTTT; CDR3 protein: CASSPTGNPGELFF
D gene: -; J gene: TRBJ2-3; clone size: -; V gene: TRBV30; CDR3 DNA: TGTGCCTGGAGCGGAAGCTCTAGCACAGATACGCAGTATTTT; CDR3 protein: CAWSGSSSTDTQYF
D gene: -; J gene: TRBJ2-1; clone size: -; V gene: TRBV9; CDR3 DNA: TGTGCCAGCAGCGTATACGGGAGCCCCAATGAGCAGTTCTTC; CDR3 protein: CASSVYGSPNEQFF
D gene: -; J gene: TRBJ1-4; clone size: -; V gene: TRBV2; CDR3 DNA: TGTGCCAGCAAAAGATCAGGGGTTACTAATGAAAAACTGTTTTTT; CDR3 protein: CASKRSGVTNEKLFF
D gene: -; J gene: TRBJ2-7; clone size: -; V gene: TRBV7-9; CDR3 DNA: TGTGCCAGCAGCTTAGACAGGGTTGGGAGCTACGAGCAGTACTTC; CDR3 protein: CASSLDRVGSYEQYF
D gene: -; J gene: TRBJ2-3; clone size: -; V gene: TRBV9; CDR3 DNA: TGTGCCAGCAGCGTGGGGGGGGCCTACACAGATACGCAGTATTTT; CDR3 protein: CASSVGGAYTDTQYF
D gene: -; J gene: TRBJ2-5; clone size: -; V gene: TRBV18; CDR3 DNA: TGTGCCAGCTCAAGCGTGGGTGGAGAAGAGACCCAGTACTTC; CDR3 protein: CASSSVGGEETQYF
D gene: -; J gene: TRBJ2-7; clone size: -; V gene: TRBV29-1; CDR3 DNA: TGCAGCGTTGTCCCCCGGGAGTCCTACGAGCAGTACTTC; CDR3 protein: CSVVPRESYEQYF
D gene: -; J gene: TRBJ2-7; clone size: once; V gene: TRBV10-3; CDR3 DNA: TGTGCCATCAATCCGGACGGCTCCTACGAGCAGTACTTC; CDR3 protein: CAINPDGSYEQYF
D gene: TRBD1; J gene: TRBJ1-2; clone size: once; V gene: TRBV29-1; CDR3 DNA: TGCAGCGTTGAAGGGGCCGGGACAGGGTACTATGGCTACACCTTC; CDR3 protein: CSVEGAGTGYYGYTF
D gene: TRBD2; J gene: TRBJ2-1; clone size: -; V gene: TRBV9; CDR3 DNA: TGTGCCAGCAGCGGGGTAGCGGGAGCCTCCTACAATGAGCAGTTCTTC; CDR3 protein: CASSGVAGASYNEQFF
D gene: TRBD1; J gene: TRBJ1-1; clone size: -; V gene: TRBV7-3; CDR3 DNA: TGTGCCAGCAGCCTCTCAGGGGGGACGAACACTGAAGCTTTCTTT; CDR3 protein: CASSLSGGTNTEAFF
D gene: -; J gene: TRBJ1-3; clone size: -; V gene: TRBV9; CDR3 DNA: TGTGCCAGCAGCTCCACCGGCGGTCTCTATGCCACCATATATTTT; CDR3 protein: CASSSTGGLYATIYF
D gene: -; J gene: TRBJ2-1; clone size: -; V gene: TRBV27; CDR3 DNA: TGTGCCAGCAGTTTGGGACTCTCCTACAATGAGCAGTTCTTC; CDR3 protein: CASSLGLSYNEQFF
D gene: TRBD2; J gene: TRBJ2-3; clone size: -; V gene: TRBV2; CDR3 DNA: TGTGCCAGCATAGCGGGGGTCGGGGATACGCAGTATTTT; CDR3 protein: CASIAGVGDTQYF
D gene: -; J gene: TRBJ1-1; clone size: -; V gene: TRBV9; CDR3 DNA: TGTGCCAGCAGCGTAGTAGCCGGGGGTCACACTGAAGCTTTCTTT; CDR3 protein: CASSVVAGGHTEAFF
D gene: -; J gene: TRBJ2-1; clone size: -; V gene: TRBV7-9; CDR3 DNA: TGTGCCAGCAGCTTAAACCCTCCGGCCAATGAGCAGTTCTTC; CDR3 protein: CASSLNPPANEQFF
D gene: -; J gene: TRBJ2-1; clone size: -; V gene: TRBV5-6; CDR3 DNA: TGTGCCAGCAGCTCCCAAGCCTACAATGAGCAGTTCTTC; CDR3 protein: CASSSQAYNEQFF
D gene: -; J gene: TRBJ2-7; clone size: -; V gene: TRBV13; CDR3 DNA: TGTGCCAGCAGCTTTGCGGGACCATCGCTCGAGCAGTACTTC; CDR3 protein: CASSFAGPSLEQYF
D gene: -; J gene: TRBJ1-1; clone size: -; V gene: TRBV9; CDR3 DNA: TGTGCCAGCAGCGTAGGGTCGGGGACTGAAGCTTTCTTT; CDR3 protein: CASSVGSGTEAFF
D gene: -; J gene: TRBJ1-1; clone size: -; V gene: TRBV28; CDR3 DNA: TGTGCCAGCAGTTTATATGGGGAGGACACTGAAGCTTTCTTT; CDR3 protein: CASSLYGEDTEAFF
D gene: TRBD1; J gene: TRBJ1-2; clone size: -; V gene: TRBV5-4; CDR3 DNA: TGTGCCAGCAGCTTGATAGGGGGCGCGGTCTATGGCTACACCTTC; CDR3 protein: CASSLIGGAVYGYTF
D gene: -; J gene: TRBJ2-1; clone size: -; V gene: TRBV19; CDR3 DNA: TGTGCCAGTAGTATTATTTCGGATGAGCAGTTCTTC; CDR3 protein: CASSIISDEQFF
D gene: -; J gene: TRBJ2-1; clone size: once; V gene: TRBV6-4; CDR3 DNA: TGTGCCAGCAGTGACCTTTTAACGGGTCCTCGCAGTGAGCAGTTCTTC; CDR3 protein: CASSDLLTGPRSEQFF
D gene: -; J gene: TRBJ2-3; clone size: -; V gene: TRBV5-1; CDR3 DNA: TGCGCCAGCAGCTTATCGCAGGGCCGAGATACGCAGTATTTT; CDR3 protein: CASSLSQGRDTQYF
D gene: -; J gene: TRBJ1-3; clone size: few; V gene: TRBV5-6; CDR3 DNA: TGTGCCAGCAGCTTGGTGTTCGACAGCCAGGGAAACACCATATATTTT; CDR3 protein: CASSLVFDSQGNTIYF
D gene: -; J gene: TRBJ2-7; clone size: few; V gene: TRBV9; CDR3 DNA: TGTGCCAGCAGCGTAGCGTCGGGCGAGCAGTACTTC; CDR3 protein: CASSVASGEQYF